This TCR beta chain was recovered during a study of blood T cell repertoires in COVID-19. Trimming pared 5 bases from V and 7 bases from J, leaving 15 bases between. CDR1 is LNHDA and CDR2 is SQIVND in the germline V gene (reference sequence). The length of the CDR3 is 15 residues. Profiling relied on immunoSEQ multiplex PCR, and the TCRdb table lists in-frame clones only, not all of them. The table shows 100,000 to 150,000 clones, with approximately 86% occurring only once. The TCR was taken from a woman between 45 and 60 years old who had recovered from COVID-19. The V and J genes are TRBV19 and TRBJ1-6; tentative D call: TRBD1 (6 bases). What was sequenced was PBMCs or T cells enriched from blood (not recorded which). CDR3 nucleotides: TGTGCCAGTAGTGCCGCAACAGGGTCAAATTCACCCCTCCACTTT. This translates into CASSAATGSNSPLHF.